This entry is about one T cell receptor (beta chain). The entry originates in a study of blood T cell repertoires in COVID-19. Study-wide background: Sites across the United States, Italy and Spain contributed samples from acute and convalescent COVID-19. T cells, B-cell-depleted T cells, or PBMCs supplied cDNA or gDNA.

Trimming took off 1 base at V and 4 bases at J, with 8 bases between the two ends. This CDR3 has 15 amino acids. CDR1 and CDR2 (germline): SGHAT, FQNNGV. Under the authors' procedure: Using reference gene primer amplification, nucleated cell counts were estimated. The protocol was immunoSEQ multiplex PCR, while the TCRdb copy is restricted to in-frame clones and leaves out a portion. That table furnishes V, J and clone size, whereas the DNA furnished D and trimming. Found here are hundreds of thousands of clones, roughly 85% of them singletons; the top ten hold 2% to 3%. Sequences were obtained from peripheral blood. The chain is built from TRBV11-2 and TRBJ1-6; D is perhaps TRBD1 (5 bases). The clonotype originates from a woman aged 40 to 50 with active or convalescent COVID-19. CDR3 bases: TGTGCCAGCAGCTTAGTTAGGGGTTATAATTCACCCCTCCACTTT. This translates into CASSLVRGYNSPLHF.